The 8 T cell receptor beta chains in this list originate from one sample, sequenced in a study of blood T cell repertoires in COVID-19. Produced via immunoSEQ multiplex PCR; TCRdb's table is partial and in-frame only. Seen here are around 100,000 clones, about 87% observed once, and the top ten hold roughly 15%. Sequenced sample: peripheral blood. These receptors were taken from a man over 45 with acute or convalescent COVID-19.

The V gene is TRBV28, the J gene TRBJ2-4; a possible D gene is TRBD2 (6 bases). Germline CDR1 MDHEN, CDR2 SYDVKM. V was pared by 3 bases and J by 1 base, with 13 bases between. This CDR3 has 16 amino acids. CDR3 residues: CASSLEEGLAKNIQYF. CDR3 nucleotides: TGTGCCAGCAGTTTGGAGGAGGGGCTCGCCAAAAACATTCAGTACTTC.

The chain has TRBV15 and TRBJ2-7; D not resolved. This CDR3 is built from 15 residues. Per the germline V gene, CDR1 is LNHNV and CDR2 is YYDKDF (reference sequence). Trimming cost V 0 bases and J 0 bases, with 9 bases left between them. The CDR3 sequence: CATSRDFSNSYEQYF. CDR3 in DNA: TGTGCCACCAGCAGAGATTTTTCAAACTCCTACGAGCAGTACTTC.

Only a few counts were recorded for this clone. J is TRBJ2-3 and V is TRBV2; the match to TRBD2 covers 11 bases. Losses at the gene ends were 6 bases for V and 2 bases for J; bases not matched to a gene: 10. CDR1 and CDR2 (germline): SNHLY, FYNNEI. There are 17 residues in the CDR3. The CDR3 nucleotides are TGTGCCAGCAGAGCACCTGGGACTAGCGGACTCACAGATACGCAGTATTTT. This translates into CASRAPGTSGLTDTQYF.

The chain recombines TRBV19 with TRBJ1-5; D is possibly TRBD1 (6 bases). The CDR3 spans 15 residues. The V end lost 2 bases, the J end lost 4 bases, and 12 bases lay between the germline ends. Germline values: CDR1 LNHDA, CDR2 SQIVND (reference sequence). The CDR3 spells CASSITDSENQPQHF. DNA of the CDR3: TGTGCCAGTAGTATAACGGACAGTGAAAATCAGCCCCAGCATTTT. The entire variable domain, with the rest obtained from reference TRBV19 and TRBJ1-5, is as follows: DGGITQSPKYLFRKEGQNVTLSCEQNLNHDAMYWYRQDPGQGLRLIYYSQIVNDFQKGDIAEGYSVSREKKESFPLTVTSAQKNPTAFYLCASSITDSENQPQHFGDGTRLSIL.

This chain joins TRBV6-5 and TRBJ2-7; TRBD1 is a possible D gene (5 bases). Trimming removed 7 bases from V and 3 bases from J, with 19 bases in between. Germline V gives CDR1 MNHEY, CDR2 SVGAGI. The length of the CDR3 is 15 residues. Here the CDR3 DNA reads TGTGCCAGCAACTCCCTGGGGCAGGGCGGCTACGAGCAGTACTTC. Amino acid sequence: CASNSLGQGGYEQYF.

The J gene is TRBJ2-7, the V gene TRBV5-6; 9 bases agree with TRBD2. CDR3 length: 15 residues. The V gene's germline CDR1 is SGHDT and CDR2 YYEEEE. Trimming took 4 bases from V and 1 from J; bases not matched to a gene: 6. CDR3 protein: CASSVGTSRSYEQYF. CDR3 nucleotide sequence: TGTGCCAGCAGCGTAGGGACTAGCCGGTCCTACGAGCAGTACTTC.

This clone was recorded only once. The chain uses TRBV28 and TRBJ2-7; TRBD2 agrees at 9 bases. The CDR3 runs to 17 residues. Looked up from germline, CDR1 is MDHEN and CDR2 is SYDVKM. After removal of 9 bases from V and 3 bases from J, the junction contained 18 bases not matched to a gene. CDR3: CASPVSTGTSRDYEQYF. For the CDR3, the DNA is TGTGCCAGTCCAGTTTCCACGGGGACTAGCAGAGACTACGAGCAGTACTTC.

The CDR3 bases are TGTGCCAGCAGCCAAGGGAGGGGGGGAGGCTACACCTTC. Its translation: CASSQGRGGGYTF. The V and J genes are TRBV3-1 (or the pseudogene TRBV3-2) and TRBJ1-2; possibly TRBD1 for D (6 bases). Germline assignment: CDR1 LGHDT and CDR2 YNNKEL (reference sequence). CDR3 length equals 13 residues. V was shortened by 1 base and J by 8 bases, with 11 bases between the two germline ends.